This T cell receptor (beta chain) was observed in a study of T cells in localized non-small cell lung cancer. Overall study findings and caveats: Adjacent lung held a median approximately 50 of the top 100 tumor clones. Patients showing higher blood T cell density tended to see longer overall survival.

Germline-derived CDR1 and CDR2 are SGHTA and FQGNSA. The CDR3 is 12 amino acids. V was trimmed by 1 base and J by 0 bases, leaving 1 base between them. As for this clone: The antigen is unknown.

Profiling relied on immunoSEQ multiplex PCR, and the TCRdb table lists in-frame clones only, not all of them. In the table there are 25,000 to 30,000 clones, approximately 85% of which are singletons. The starting material was peripheral blood, obtained before any cancer treatment. The chain is built from TRBV7-2 and TRBJ2-7, with D uncertain. This sequence originates from a woman between 35 and 75 years old with stage I lung adenocarcinoma. CDR3 region: CASSLVSYEQYF. For the CDR3, the DNA is TGTGCCAGCAGCTTAGTCTCCTACGAGCAGTACTTC.